Below, one TCR beta chain is given with its context. This table comes from immunoSEQ multiplex PCR, and its TCRdb copy is limited to in-frame clones, with some not included. The sample records hundreds of thousands of clones, under 95% being singletons. The sample belongs to a study of blood T cell repertoires in COVID-19. Germline CDR1 and CDR2: MNHEY and SMNVEV (reference sequence). Trimming stripped 3 bases from V and 5 bases from J, with 10 bases between. CDR3 length equals 13 residues. The J gene is TRBJ1-1, the V gene TRBV27; D gene unclear. This clonotype originated in a man between 60 and 70 years old who had recovered from COVID-19. Sequencing was carried out using PBMCs or T cells enriched from blood (not recorded which). CDR3 residues: CASSFADRTEAFF. CDR3 coding DNA: TGTGCCAGCAGTTTTGCGGATAGGACTGAAGCTTTCTTT.